This TCR beta chain was identified in a study of T-cell reconstitution after alpha-beta-depleted transplantation in children. V lost 4 bases, J lost 7 bases, and 5 bases stayed unmatched. The CDR3 loop spans 13 amino acids. Per germline, CDR1 SGHDN and CDR2 FVKESK. A TCRbeta library incorporating unique molecular identifiers was prepared. MiXCR, run by TCRdb on the PCR reads, gives a single entry per CDR3 protein. The data hold hundreds of thousands of distinct CDR3 sequences, with roughly 18% observed a single time. The clonotype originates from a human donor who donated a stem cell graft to a child with acute lymphoblastic leukemia. The sample in question was PBMCs from the stem cell graft donor, obtained from the stem cell graft. The chain couples TRBV14 to TRBJ1-2; 8 nucleotides match TRBD1. CDR3 sequence reads: CASSPQDRAGYTF. DNA of the CDR3: TGTGCCAGCAGCCCCCAGGACAGGGCTGGCTACACCTTC.